The clone carrying this T cell receptor beta chain was counted ten times or more. Antigen unknown. The data derive from a study of T-cell memory formation after mild COVID-19. Findings of the study overall: Contracting CD4+ clones were located mainly in CM and EM, and CD8+ clones in EMRA. Pre-infection memory carried some responding clones, suggesting that cross-reactive memory joined.

The CDR3 loop spans 14 amino acids. Germline lookup yields CDR1 WNHNN and CDR2 SYGVQD (reference sequence). Germline trimming cut 5 bases from V and 4 bases from J; bases unmatched to any gene: 5. The authors produced TCR alpha and TCR beta cDNA libraries with sample barcodes and UMIs by 5'RACE using constant-segment primers. TCRdb independently ran MiXCR on the 5' RACE reads; one entry per CDR3 protein. The sample yields around 300,000 distinct CDR3 sequences, 13% seen once. The chain couples TRBV10-1 to TRBJ2-3; 8 bases align to TRBD1. The source is a man between 18 and 29 years old who had mild COVID-19 (a few samples of this study predate the infection). Cell type and time point are not known. The specimen sequenced was PBMCs or a T cell subset sorted from them (not recorded which). CDR3 loop: CASSPNRGSDTQYF. CDR3 coding DNA: TGCGCCAGCAGTCCTAACAGGGGGTCAGATACGCAGTATTTT.